Following are 20 T cell receptor beta chains from one sample sequenced in a study of blood T cell repertoires in COVID-19. Assay: immunoSEQ multiplex PCR; the TCRdb copy retains only in-frame clones and omits some. The sample consists of 87,000 or so clones, about four fifths of them appearing once. Source material: peripheral blood. All receptors derive from a woman in her seventies with acute or convalescent COVID-19.

The gene calls are TRBV7-2 and TRBJ2-7; tentative D call: TRBD2 (7 bases). CDR1 and CDR2 (germline): SGHTA, FQGNSA. The V end was cut by 1 base, the J end by 2 bases, with 12 bases between. CDR3 length: 15 residues. The CDR3 DNA follows: TGTGCCAGCAGCTTAGAGGGGGGGGTGACCTACGAGCAGTACTTC. This codes for CASSLEGGVTYEQYF.

This clone was counted between two and nine times. V is TRBV12-3 or TRBV12-4 and J is TRBJ1-2, with TRBD1 matching 9 bases. The trim removed 5 bases at V and 12 bases at J, leaving 7 bases unmatched. The CDR3 is 12 residues long. In DNA form, the CDR3 reads TGTGCCAGCAGTAACTCCGGGACAGGGAACACCTTC. It encodes CASSNSGTGNTF.

This chain links TRBV28 with TRBJ2-3; 11 nucleotides align to TRBD2. The CDR3 has 16 amino acids. V dropped 4 bases and J dropped 3; count of bases not matched to a gene: 6. Germline CDR1 MDHEN, CDR2 SYDVKM. The CDR3 DNA follows: TGTGCCAGCAGTTACACGGGACTAGCGGAAACAGATACGCAGTATTTT. It yields the protein CASSYTGLAETDTQYF.

V usage is TRBV4-1 and J usage is TRBJ2-6, with a weak D call TRBD2 (6 bases). V lost 4 bases and J lost 2, with 12 bases in between. Per the germline V gene, CDR1 is MGHRA and CDR2 is YSYEKL. The CDR3 extends over 16 amino acids. The CDR3 bases are TGCGCCAGCAGCCGGGATTGGGGGGCTGGGGCCAACGTCCTGACTTTC. This translates into CASSRDWGAGANVLTF.

This clone turned up a few times. The V and J genes are TRBV6-2 or TRBV6-3 and TRBJ2-5, with TRBD2 identical over 15 bases. Trimming at V came to 6 bases and at J to 4 bases, leaving 9 bases not matched to a gene. The V gene's germline CDR1 is MNHEY and CDR2 SVGEGT. The length of the CDR3 is 17 residues. The CDR3 DNA reads as TGTGCCAGCAGCGTCGGGACTAGCGGGGGGAGGCGAGAGACCCAGTACTTC. As protein: CASSVGTSGGRRETQYF.

Written as DNA, the CDR3 is TGTGCCAGCAGTTTGGCAGGGTGGAATTCACCCCTCCACTTT. Amino acid sequence: CASSLAGWNSPLHF. The J gene is TRBJ1-6, the V gene TRBV28; D perhaps matches TRBD1 (5 bases). Between the trimmed V and J ends, which lost 3 bases and 7 bases, there was a span of 10 bases. The germline V gene has CDR1 MDHEN and CDR2 SYDVKM. The CDR3 covers 14 residues.

The J gene is TRBJ2-5, the V gene TRBV10-3; 10 bases agree with TRBD1. This CDR3 spans 15 amino acids. Per the germline V gene, CDR1 is ENHRY and CDR2 is SYGVKD. V was pared by 6 bases and J by 5 bases, with 9 bases of the junction left unmatched. This CDR3 reads CAISRGQGLRETQYF. The CDR3 DNA sequence: TGTGCCATCAGCCGGGGACAGGGGCTTCGGGAGACCCAGTACTTC.

This sequence joins TRBV9 and TRBJ2-3; D is possibly TRBD2 (6 bases). Trimming stripped 0 bases from V and 6 bases from J, with 11 bases between. Germline V gene sequence: CDR1 SGDLS, CDR2 YYNGEE. The CDR3 covers 14 residues. CDR3 coding DNA: TGTGCCAGCAGCGTAGAGGGGCTAGCGGATACGCAGTATTTT. This encodes CASSVEGLADTQYF.

The rearrangement uses TRBV6-1 and TRBJ2-5; weak D call: TRBD2 (5 bases). This CDR3 spans 17 amino acids. The ends were cut back, 4 bases at V and 5 bases at J, with 23 bases in the middle. In germline, CDR1 is MNHNS, CDR2 SASEGT. The CDR3 loop reads CASSVPGRASGGETQYF. The DNA for the CDR3 is TGTGCCAGCAGTGTCCCAGGCCGGGCCTCGGGCGGGGAGACCCAGTACTTC.

The chain uses TRBV6-1 and TRBJ2-7; maybe TRBD1 (6 bases). The length of the CDR3 is 16 residues. The V end was cut by 3 bases, the J end by 5 bases, with 20 bases between. Per germline, CDR1 MNHNS and CDR2 SASEGT. CDR3 loop: CASSEVQGSVYDEQYF. DNA of the CDR3: TGTGCCAGCAGTGAGGTACAGGGATCTGTGTACGACGAGCAGTACTTC.

In its sample, this clone was seen a few times. V is TRBV2 and J is TRBJ1-5; tentatively, D is TRBD1 (5 bases). This CDR3 is 13 amino acids long. CDR1 SNHLY and CDR2 FYNNEI come from the germline V gene. V gave up 4 bases and J gave up 8 bases, with 12 bases separating them. The CDR3, as DNA: TGTGCCAGCAGTGCCCAGCTACAGGAGCCCCAGCATTTT. It is translated as CASSAQLQEPQHF.

Details on this clone: Other DNA sequences in the same sample also yield this CDR3. The chain links TRBV19 to TRBJ2-7; no reliable D call. Trimming cost V 1 base and J 7 bases, with 11 bases left between them. The germline CDR1 and CDR2 sequences are LNHDA and SQIVND (reference sequence). This CDR3 has 13 amino acids. For the CDR3, the DNA is TGTGCCAGTAGTATAGCCCGAGAGGATGAGCAGTACTTC. Translation: CASSIAREDEQYF.

V usage is TRBV28 and J usage is TRBJ2-7; 10 nucleotides match TRBD2. V shed 1 base, J shed 3 bases, and the junction held 6 bases outside the gene matches. The CDR3 has 16 residues. Looked up from germline, CDR1 is MDHEN and CDR2 is SYDVKM. CDR3 DNA: TGTGCCAGCAGTTTATTCGGTAGCGGGGGGCACTACGAGCAGTACTTC. This encodes CASSLFGSGGHYEQYF.

This chain connects TRBV18 to TRBJ1-1; tentative D call: TRBD1 (5 bases). Between the trimmed V and J ends, which lost 2 bases and 4 bases, there was a span of 14 bases. The CDR3 loop spans 15 amino acids. The germline V gene has CDR1 KGHSH and CDR2 LQKENI. CDR3 protein: CASSPTRALGTEAFF. The CDR3 region has the DNA TGTGCCAGCTCACCAACCAGGGCGTTGGGCACTGAAGCTTTCTTT.

The chain is built from TRBV10-1 and TRBJ1-5; 9 bases are a match to TRBD1. CDR3 length: 16 residues. The junction had 4 bases not matched to a gene; V was cut back by 2 bases and J by 2 bases. Germline lookup yields CDR1 WNHNN and CDR2 SYGVQD (reference sequence). This chain's CDR3 is CASSEGRTGGNQPQHF. Written as DNA, the CDR3 is TGCGCCAGCAGTGAGGGTAGGACAGGGGGCAATCAGCCCCAGCATTTT.

This clone was seen just once. The chain links TRBV18 to TRBJ2-2, with 7 positions matching TRBD1. J was trimmed by 9 bases and V by 6 bases; bases with no gene match: 7. CDR1 and CDR2 from the germline V gene are KGHSH and LQKENI. CDR3 length: 13 residues. CDR3 in amino acids: CASSQDRARELFF. The CDR3 DNA reads as TGTGCCAGCTCGCAAGACAGGGCCAGGGAGCTGTTTTTT.

V is TRBV5-1 and J is TRBJ2-1; TRBD2 might be the D (5 bases). This CDR3 region has 15 residues. Trimming pared 6 bases from V and 6 bases from J, leaving 19 bases between. Germline loops: CDR1 SGHRS, CDR2 YFSETQ. In DNA, the CDR3 is TGCGCCAGCACAGACCGGTGGTCCGGGGTCAATGAGCAGTTCTTC. Amino acids: CASTDRWSGVNEQFF.

This chain links TRBV7-9 with TRBJ1-1, with unresolved D. This CDR3 is built from 13 residues. Trimming cost V 5 bases and J 3 bases, with 10 bases left between them. Germline assignment: CDR1 SEHNR and CDR2 FQNEAQ (reference sequence). Written as DNA, the CDR3 is TGTGCCAGCAGCCTTCTGCAGGACACTGAAGCTTTCTTT. Amino acids: CASSLLQDTEAFF.

The CDR3 DNA follows: TGTGCCAGCAGTCCCTCCCAGAGCGGGGGGACTTATAGCACAGATACGCAGTATTTT. Translated, it gives CASSPSQSGGTYSTDTQYF. The chain combines TRBV27 with TRBJ2-3; TRBD2 aligns across 9 bases. CDR3 size: 19 residues. Germline V lookup: CDR1 MNHEY, CDR2 SMNVEV (reference sequence). The trim removed 5 bases at V and 0 bases at J, leaving 15 bases unmatched.

The V gene is TRBV2, the J gene TRBJ1-1, with 7 positions matching TRBD1. This CDR3 is built from 15 residues. Germline loops: CDR1 SNHLY, CDR2 FYNNEI. The trim removed 6 bases at V and 5 bases at J, leaving 12 bases unmatched. The CDR3 reads CASRSMTGIGTEAFF. The DNA of the CDR3 is TGTGCCAGCAGAAGTATGACAGGGATTGGGACTGAAGCTTTCTTT.